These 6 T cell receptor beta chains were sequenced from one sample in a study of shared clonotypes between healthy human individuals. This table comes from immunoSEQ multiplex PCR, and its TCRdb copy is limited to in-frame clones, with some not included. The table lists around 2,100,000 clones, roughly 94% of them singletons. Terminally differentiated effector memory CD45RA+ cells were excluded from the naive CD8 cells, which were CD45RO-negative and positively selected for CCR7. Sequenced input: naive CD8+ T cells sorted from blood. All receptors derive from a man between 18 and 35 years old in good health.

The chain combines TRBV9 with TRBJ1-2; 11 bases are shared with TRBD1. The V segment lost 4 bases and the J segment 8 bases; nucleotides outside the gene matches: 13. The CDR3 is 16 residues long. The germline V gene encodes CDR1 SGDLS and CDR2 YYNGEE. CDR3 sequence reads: CASSSTGDRGVRGYTF. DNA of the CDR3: TGTGCCAGCAGCTCGACAGGGGACAGGGGGGTACGAGGCTACACCTTC.

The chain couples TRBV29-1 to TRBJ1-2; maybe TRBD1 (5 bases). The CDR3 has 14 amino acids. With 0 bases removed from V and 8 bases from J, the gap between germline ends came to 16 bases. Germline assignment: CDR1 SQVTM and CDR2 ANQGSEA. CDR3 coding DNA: TGCAGCGTTGAAGATCCGCCGGGGCAGTGGGGCTACACCTTC. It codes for CSVEDPPGQWGYTF.

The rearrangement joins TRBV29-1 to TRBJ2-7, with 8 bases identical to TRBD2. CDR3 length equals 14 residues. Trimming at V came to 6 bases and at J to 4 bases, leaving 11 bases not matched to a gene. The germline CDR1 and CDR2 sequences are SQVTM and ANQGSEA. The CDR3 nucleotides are TGCAGCGTCATGTCGGGACTAGAAATATACGAGCAGTACTTC. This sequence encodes CSVMSGLEIYEQYF.

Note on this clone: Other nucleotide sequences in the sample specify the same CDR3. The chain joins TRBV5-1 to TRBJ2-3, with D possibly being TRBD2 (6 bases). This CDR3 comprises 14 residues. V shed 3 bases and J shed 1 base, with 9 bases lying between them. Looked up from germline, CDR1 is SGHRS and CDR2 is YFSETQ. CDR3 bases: TGCGCCAGCAGCTCCGGGACTGGCACAGATACGCAGTATTTT. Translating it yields CASSSGTGTDTQYF.

CDR3 sequence reads: CASSRSVVGTGELFF. The CDR3, as DNA: TGTGCCAGCAGCCGATCCGTGGTGGGGACCGGGGAGCTGTTTTTT. The chain links TRBV4-2 to TRBJ2-2; no clear D. This CDR3 has 15 amino acids. The ends were cut back, 4 bases at V and 5 bases at J, with 14 bases in the middle. CDR1 LGHNA and CDR2 YNFKEQ come from the germline V gene.

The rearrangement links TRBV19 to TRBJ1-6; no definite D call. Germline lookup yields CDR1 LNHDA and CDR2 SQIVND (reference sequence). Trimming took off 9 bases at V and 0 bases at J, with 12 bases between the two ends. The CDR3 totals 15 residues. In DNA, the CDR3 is TGTGCCAGCCAAACGACCGACTCCTATAATTCACCCCTCCACTTT. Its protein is CASQTTDSYNSPLHF.